This T cell receptor (beta chain) was identified during a study of response to subunit inactivated influenza vaccine. Study observations and caveats: It was the authors' suggestion that each seasonal influenza vaccination recruits few new T cells.

TCRdb re-analysed the RT-PCR reads in MiXCR, keeping a single row per CDR3 protein. The repertoire holds around 480,000 distinct CDR3 sequences, with approximately 10% as singletons. This clonotype was counted between two and nine times. Its target is unknown. The CDR3 loop spans 15 amino acids. Germline CDR1 DFQATT, CDR2 SNEGSKA (reference sequence). Trimming removed 3 bases from V and 1 base from J, with 14 bases in between. This receptor was taken from a man aged 50 to 59 who received an inactivated influenza vaccine. This rearrangement joins TRBV20-1 to TRBJ2-3; the D gene is possibly TRBD2 (6 bases). This specimen consisted of PBMCs from blood, obtained 45 days after vaccination. The CDR3 nucleotides are TGCAGTGCTAGGCTCAGCGGGTCCGGCACAGATACGCAGTATTTT. Translated, it gives CSARLSGSGTDTQYF.